Shown below are 30 T cell receptor beta chains from a single sample sequenced in a study of CD8+ T cells in alopecia areata. The sequencing template was cDNA reverse transcribed from extracted RNA. Profiled with immunoSEQ multiplex PCR; TCRdb holds only in-frame clones, not every one. The sample shows 150,000 to 200,000 clones, about 60% of them seen only once. The sequencing sample was made of CD4+ T cells sorted from blood. The receptors here all came from a human donor in good health.

This chain uses TRBV6-1 with TRBJ1-1; D call uncertain. CDR3 length equals 11 residues. V was cut by 5 bases and J by 5 bases, with 6 bases left in between. Germline CDR1 reads MNHNS; CDR2 reads SASEGT. The CDR3 nucleotides are TGTGCCAGCAGTATAGGGACTGAAGCTTTCTTT. Protein product: CASSIGTEAFF.

V and J are TRBV6-5 and TRBJ1-2; D unresolved. CDR3 length: 15 residues. With 0 bases removed from V and 8 bases from J, the gap between germline ends came to 16 bases. Germline V gives CDR1 MNHEY, CDR2 SVGAGI. The CDR3 sequence is CASSYSSFSPGGYTF. The DNA for the CDR3 is TGTGCCAGCAGTTACTCCTCTTTTTCCCCAGGAGGCTACACCTTC.

The chain uses TRBV2 and TRBJ2-1, with 11 bases identical to TRBD2. From germline, CDR1 is SNHLY and CDR2 FYNNEI. V was pared by 2 bases and J by 10 bases, with 4 bases of the junction left unmatched. The CDR3 sequence is 14 residues long. The DNA of the CDR3 is TGTGCCAGCAGTGAAAACCTAGCGGGAGGCGAGCAGTTCTTC. As protein: CASSENLAGGEQFF.

This clone was detected once. V gene TRBV29-1 combines with J gene TRBJ2-3; maybe TRBD2 (6 bases). The V gene's germline CDR1 is SQVTM and CDR2 ANQGSEA. The V gene lost 5 bases and the J gene lost 3 bases, with 12 bases spanning the gap. This CDR3 region has 13 residues. The CDR3 is CSVRLVLTDTQYF. CDR3 in DNA: TGCAGCGTTAGACTAGTCCTAACAGATACGCAGTATTTT.

The chain employs TRBV29-1 and TRBJ1-5; 7 positions match TRBD1. V lost 7 bases to trimming and J lost 0 bases; unmatched junction nucleotides: 3. The germline gives CDR1 SQVTM, CDR2 ANQGSEA. This CDR3 is 13 amino acids long. CDR3 sequence: CSARQGSNQPQHF. CDR3 DNA sequence: TGCAGCGCCCGACAGGGTAGCAATCAGCCCCAGCATTTT.

The chain uses TRBV20-1 and TRBJ2-7, with D hard to call. V was cut by 0 bases and J by 2 bases, with 2 bases left in between. The germline CDR1 and CDR2 sequences are DFQATT and SNEGSKA (reference sequence). This CDR3 comprises 11 residues. The CDR3 DNA is TGCAGTGCTAGAGATCCCTACGAGCAGTACTTC. Its protein product is CSARDPYEQYF.

Only a few counts were recorded for this clone. The chain joins TRBV28 to TRBJ1-4; no reliable D call. V was trimmed by 5 bases and J by 7 bases, leaving 5 bases between them. The CDR3 extends over 11 amino acids. The germline V gene has CDR1 MDHEN and CDR2 SYDVKM. The CDR3 coding sequence is TGTGCCAGCAGTAGGAGTGAAAAACTGTTTTTT. Its protein product is CASSRSEKLFF.

V gene TRBV29-1 combines with J gene TRBJ2-5, with D possibly TRBD2 on 6 matching bases. The CDR3 sequence is 11 residues long. Trimming removed 8 bases from V and 5 bases from J, with 12 bases in between. CDR1 is SQVTM, CDR2 ANQGSEA, per germline. The CDR3 coding sequence is TGCAGCCCGAGACTAGGGGAGACCCAGTACTTC. This sequence encodes CSPRLGETQYF.

The chain has TRBV5-6 and TRBJ2-1, with unresolved D. V was shortened by 4 bases and J by 10 bases, with 12 bases between the two germline ends. CDR1 and CDR2 from the germline V gene are SGHDT and YYEEEE. The CDR3 loop spans 12 amino acids. The CDR3 is CASSRYGGEQFF. CDR3 nucleotide sequence: TGTGCCAGCAGCCGCTATGGTGGGGAGCAGTTCTTC.

In its sample, this clone was seen once. This chain joins TRBV9 and TRBJ2-5; 11 positions match TRBD1. The J segment lost 5 bases and the V segment lost 4 bases, leaving 10 bases of the junction unmatched. CDR1 SGDLS and CDR2 YYNGEE come from the germline V gene. The CDR3 totals 16 residues. DNA for the CDR3: TGTGCCAGCAGCAAAGGCGGGACAGGGGGTAGGGAGACCCAGTACTTC. It is translated as CASSKGGTGGRETQYF.

There are a few counts of this clone. The V call is TRBV14, the J call TRBJ2-1, with D hard to call. In germline, CDR1 is SGHDN, CDR2 FVKESK. The germline V and J ends were trimmed by 1 base and 8 bases, with 3 bases remaining between them. The CDR3 has 11 amino acids. The CDR3 nucleotides are TGTGCCAGCAGCCAAGTCTATGAGCAGTTCTTC. Protein product: CASSQVYEQFF.

V gene TRBV6-5 combines with J gene TRBJ2-7; D call uncertain. V was shortened by 6 bases and J by 3 bases, with 15 bases between the two germline ends. The germline V gene has CDR1 MNHEY and CDR2 SVGAGI. The CDR3 loop spans 14 amino acids. The CDR3 sequence is CASRTAFPFYEQYF. In DNA, the CDR3 is TGTGCCAGCAGAACAGCTTTCCCCTTCTACGAGCAGTACTTC.

The genes are TRBV4-1 and TRBJ2-3; D is perhaps TRBD1 (6 bases). Trimming cost V 1 base and J 5 bases, with 13 bases left between them. This CDR3 spans 15 amino acids. Germline values: CDR1 MGHRA, CDR2 YSYEKL. The CDR3 sequence is CASSQGPQGRDTQYF. The CDR3 nucleotides are TGCGCCAGCAGCCAAGGTCCACAGGGCAGAGATACGCAGTATTTT.

This chain connects TRBV5-6 to TRBJ2-7, with D possibly called TRBD1 or TRBD2 (5 bases each). V was clipped by 4 bases and J by 6 bases, with 11 bases between them. In germline, CDR1 is SGHDT, CDR2 YYEEEE. The CDR3 length is 12 residues. Here the CDR3 reads CASSRDRLEQYF. In DNA, the CDR3 is TGTGCCAGCAGCCGGGACCGGCTCGAGCAGTACTTC.

This chain uses TRBV6-6 with TRBJ2-6, with D possibly matching TRBD2 (6 bases). CDR1 and CDR2 from the germline V gene are MNHNY and SVGAGI (reference sequence). This CDR3 has 16 residues. V dropped 2 bases and J dropped 4 bases, with 12 bases sitting between them. The CDR3 is CASSYVGGTGANVLTF. DNA of the CDR3: TGTGCCAGCAGTTACGTCGGGGGTACCGGGGCCAACGTCCTGACTTTC.

This clone was detected a few times. CDR3 bases: TGTGCCATCAGTGAGTCGGGGACGTGGGAGCAGTACTTC. Its translation is CAISESGTWEQYF. The rearrangement joins TRBV10-3 to TRBJ2-7; D is perhaps TRBD1 or TRBD2 (5 bases each). CDR1 and CDR2 (germline): ENHRY, SYGVKD. CDR3 length: 13 amino acids. Trimming removed 0 bases at V and 7 bases at J, with 10 bases between.

This sequence joins TRBV6-1 and TRBJ1-5; possibly TRBD1 for D (6 bases). Trimming removed 2 bases from V and 1 base from J, with 12 bases in between. The CDR3 is 16 amino acids. The germline gives CDR1 MNHNS, CDR2 SASEGT. This chain's CDR3 is CASSEWRGMSNQPQHF. CDR3 coding DNA: TGTGCCAGCAGTGAATGGAGGGGGATGAGCAATCAGCCCCAGCATTTT.

This clone was observed a handful of times. The chain uses TRBV4-1 and TRBJ1-5, with D possibly matching TRBD1 (5 bases). There are 15 residues in the CDR3. In germline, CDR1 is MGHRA, CDR2 YSYEKL. V was clipped by 4 bases and J by 7 bases, with 17 bases between them. The CDR3 DNA is TGCGCCAGCAGCCCAAAGGACGGCGGGACCCAGCCCCAGCATTTT. Residues: CASSPKDGGTQPQHF.

The chain has TRBV28 and TRBJ2-3; 8 nucleotides align to TRBD2. CDR1 is MDHEN, CDR2 SYDVKM, per germline. This CDR3 spans 14 amino acids. V shed 7 bases and J 2 bases; nucleotides not matched to a gene: 5. CDR3 DNA: TGTGCCAGCATAAGCGGGGGTTCCACAGATACGCAGTATTTT. Translated, it gives CASISGGSTDTQYF.

The chain carries TRBV29-1 and TRBJ2-6; D remains ambiguous. The germline gives CDR1 SQVTM, CDR2 ANQGSEA. Trimming pared 4 bases from V and 2 bases from J, leaving 6 bases between. The CDR3 contains 13 residues. The CDR3 DNA reads as TGCAGCGTTGCATCAACTGGGGCCAACGTCCTGACTTTC. Protein product: CSVASTGANVLTF.

The genes are TRBV7-2 and TRBJ1-2; D is unresolved. The CDR3 is 15 residues long. In germline, CDR1 is SGHTA, CDR2 FQGNSA. Trimming removed 5 bases from V and 0 bases from J, with 13 bases in between. The CDR3 spells CASSPRPGANYGYTF. The CDR3 coding sequence is TGTGCCAGCAGCCCCCGACCAGGCGCTAACTATGGCTACACCTTC.

This chain joins TRBV9 and TRBJ2-7; TRBD2 matches 12 bases. J gave up 2 bases and V 4 bases, and 7 bases lay outside the gene matches. The CDR3 runs to 16 residues. Per the germline V gene, CDR1 is SGDLS and CDR2 is YYNGEE. This chain's CDR3 is CASSLTPSGRAYEQYF. The CDR3, as DNA: TGTGCCAGCAGCCTAACACCTAGCGGGAGGGCCTACGAGCAGTACTTC.

This clone was seen repeatedly, ten times or more. The gene calls are TRBV5-4 and TRBJ2-5; D is unresolved. The ends were cut back, 2 bases at V and 2 bases at J, with 13 bases in the middle. In germline, CDR1 is SGHNT, CDR2 YYREEE (reference sequence). The CDR3 covers 15 residues. Written as DNA, the CDR3 is TGTGCCAGCAGCTTATGGCAGATAGGACAAGAGACCCAGTACTTC. Encoded protein: CASSLWQIGQETQYF.

V and J are TRBV29-1 and TRBJ2-7; weak D call: TRBD1 (5 bases). The CDR3 has 11 residues. CDR1 is SQVTM, CDR2 ANQGSEA, per germline. The CDR3 loop reads CRSGLNYEQYF. CDR3 bases: TGCAGATCAGGGTTGAACTACGAGCAGTACTTC.

The V call is TRBV9, the J call TRBJ2-5; possibly TRBD2 for D (6 bases). Germline CDR1 and CDR2: SGDLS and YYNGEE. V was cut by 0 bases and J by 9 bases, with 18 bases left in between. This CDR3 has 15 residues. CDR3 DNA sequence: TGTGCCAGCAGCGTAGCGGGACGGGAGCTTGGGGCCCAGTACTTC. This translates into CASSVAGRELGAQYF.

This chain connects TRBV30 to TRBJ2-5, with D perhaps matching TRBD1 (5 bases). The CDR3 is 12 residues long. From germline, CDR1 is GTSNPN and CDR2 SVGIG (reference sequence). Trimming removed 3 bases from V and 5 bases from J, with 10 bases in between. The CDR3 spells CAWSPGYETQYF. The CDR3 coding sequence is TGTGCCTGGAGCCCAGGGTACGAGACCCAGTACTTC.

This clone came up many times. Here the CDR3 reads CASSPLSGGVYEQYF. The CDR3, as DNA: TGCGCCAGCAGCCCACTTAGTGGGGGTGTCTACGAGCAGTACTTC. This chain connects TRBV5-1 to TRBJ2-7; the D call may be TRBD1 or TRBD2 (5 bases each). The V end lost 4 bases, the J end lost 3 bases, and 17 bases lay between the germline ends. The CDR3 is 15 residues long. The V gene's germline CDR1 is SGHRS and CDR2 YFSETQ. The variable domain in full, with the rest retrieved from reference TRBV5-1 and TRBJ2-7, is KAGVTQTPRYLIKTRGQQVTLSCSPISGHRSVSWYQQTPGQGLQFLFEYFSETQRNKGNFPGRFSGRQFSNSRSEMNVSTLELGDSALYLCASSPLSGGVYEQYFGPGTRLTVT.

The chain uses TRBV30 and TRBJ2-1; TRBD2 matches 14 bases. The CDR3 sequence is 14 residues long. With V trimmed by 5 bases and J by 9 bases, 6 bases remained unmatched. Germline V gene sequence: CDR1 GTSNPN, CDR2 SVGIG (reference sequence). The DNA for the CDR3 is TGTGCCTGGTTTGGGACTAGCGGGAGACTTGAGCAGTTCTTC. Protein product: CAWFGTSGRLEQFF. The complete variable domain, with remaining parts taken from reference TRBV30 and TRBJ2-1, reads SQTIHQWPATLVQPVGSPLSLECTVEGTSNPNLYWYRQAAGRGLQLLFYSVGIGQISSEVPQNLSASRPQDRQFILSSKKLLLSDSGFYLCAWFGTSGRLEQFFGPGTRLTVL.

The chain combines TRBV9 with TRBJ2-3; 7 bases line up with TRBD2. The germline CDR1 and CDR2 sequences are SGDLS and YYNGEE. V lost 2 bases, J lost 2 bases, and 5 bases stayed unmatched. The CDR3 has 15 residues. Here the CDR3 reads CASSVRGGTTDTQYF. The DNA for the CDR3 is TGTGCCAGCAGCGTGAGGGGAGGGACCACAGATACGCAGTATTTT.

V usage is TRBV11-2 and J usage is TRBJ2-3, with D possibly matching TRBD1 (6 bases). V lost 5 bases, J lost 0 bases, and 18 bases lay in between. CDR3 length: 17 amino acids. Germline V gene data show CDR1 as SGHAT and CDR2 as FQNNGV. The CDR3 DNA is TGTGCCAGCAGCCCCCGGGCCGTAGGACAGAGCACAGATACGCAGTATTTT. It is translated as CASSPRAVGQSTDTQYF.